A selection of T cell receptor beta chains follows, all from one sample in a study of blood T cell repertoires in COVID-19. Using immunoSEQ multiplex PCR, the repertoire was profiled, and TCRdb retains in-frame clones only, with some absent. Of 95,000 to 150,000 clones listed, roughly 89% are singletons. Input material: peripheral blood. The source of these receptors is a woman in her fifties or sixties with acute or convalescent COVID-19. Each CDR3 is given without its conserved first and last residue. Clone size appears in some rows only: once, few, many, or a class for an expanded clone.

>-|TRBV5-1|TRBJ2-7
ASSAGTSGRVSYEQY
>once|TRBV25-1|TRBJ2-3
ASSGPGTDTQY
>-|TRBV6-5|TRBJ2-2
ASSLGTAWSGELF
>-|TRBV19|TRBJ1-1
ASRSGRIPEAF
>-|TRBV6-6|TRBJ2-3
ASEGGGPDTQY
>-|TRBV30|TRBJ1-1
AWSGTGGAF
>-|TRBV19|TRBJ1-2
ASSIRTGTGGANGYT
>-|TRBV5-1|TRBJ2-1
ASSLDGRRDEQF
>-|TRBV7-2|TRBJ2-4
ASSNLVLSGKNIQY
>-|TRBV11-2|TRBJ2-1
ASSSSSGRDNNEQF
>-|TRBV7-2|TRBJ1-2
ASSLGPGQGSDGYT
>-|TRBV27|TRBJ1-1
ASSPRTGSTEAF
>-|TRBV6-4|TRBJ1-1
ASSSRGGDTEAF
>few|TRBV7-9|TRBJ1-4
ASSLEYGTAFTTNEKLF
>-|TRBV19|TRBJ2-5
ASSGEKETQY
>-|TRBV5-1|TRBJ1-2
ASSSGQGHNYGYT
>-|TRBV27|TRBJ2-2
ASSSDRATGELF
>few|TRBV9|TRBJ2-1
ASSAGLAGRYYNEQF
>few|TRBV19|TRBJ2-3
ASSGGGTDTQY
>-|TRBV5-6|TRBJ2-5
ASSKAWTVGTQY
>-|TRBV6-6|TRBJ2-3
ASTTSGGTDTQY
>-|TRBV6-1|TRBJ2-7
ASRRSDSPYEQY
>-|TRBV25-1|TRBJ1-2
ASSEGDSLSSYGYT
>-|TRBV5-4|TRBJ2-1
ASTNPGSYDEQF
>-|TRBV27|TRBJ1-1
ASSSTVNTEAF
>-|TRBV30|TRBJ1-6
AWSSRQGPSPLH
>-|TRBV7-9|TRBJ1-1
ASSFSARGNPEAF
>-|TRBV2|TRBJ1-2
ASSEIVLFLDKGYT
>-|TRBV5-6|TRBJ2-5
ASSLSGGTKRETQY
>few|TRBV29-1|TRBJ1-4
SVGTGGSEKLF
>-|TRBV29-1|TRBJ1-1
SSTAAVRNTEAF
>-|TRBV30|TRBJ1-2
AWSGTTPRGYGYT
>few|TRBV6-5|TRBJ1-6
ASSYEGSPLH
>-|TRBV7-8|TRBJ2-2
AISHPFGRDTGELF
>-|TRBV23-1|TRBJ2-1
ASSPPGGRALNEQF
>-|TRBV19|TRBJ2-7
ATPLRGRVYEQY
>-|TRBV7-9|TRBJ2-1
ASTGNRGEEQF
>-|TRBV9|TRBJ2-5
ASSVGQGVQETQY
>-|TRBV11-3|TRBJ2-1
ASSLEGRYYNEQF
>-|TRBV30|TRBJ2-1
AWSLTSGGANEQF
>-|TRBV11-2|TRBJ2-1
ASSFSGRAEQF
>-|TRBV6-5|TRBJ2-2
ASSYLLFTGELF
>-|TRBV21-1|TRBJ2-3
ASSKGRGHSVGTQY
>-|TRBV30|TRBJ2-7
AWRGTRATYEQY
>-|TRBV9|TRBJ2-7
ASSVDLGGPYEQY
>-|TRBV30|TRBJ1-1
AWSRGGTEAF
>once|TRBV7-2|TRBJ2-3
ASSSMLAGGSDTQY
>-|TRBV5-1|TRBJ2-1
ASSFSGRVYNEQF
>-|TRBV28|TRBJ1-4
AITGGVEKLF
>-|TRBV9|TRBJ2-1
ASSVDRTSRGSSYNEQF
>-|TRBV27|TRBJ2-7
ASSFRPGGGIYEQY
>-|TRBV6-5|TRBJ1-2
ASSYGGGDRGIGYT
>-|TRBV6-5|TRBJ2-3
ASRDSLATDTQY
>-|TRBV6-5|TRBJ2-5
ASSPNGGAGETQY
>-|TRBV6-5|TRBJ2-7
ASSTGTSWEQY
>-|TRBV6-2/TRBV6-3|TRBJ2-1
ASSRGLPGSSYNEQF
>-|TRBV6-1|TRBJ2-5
ASSENGVQETQY